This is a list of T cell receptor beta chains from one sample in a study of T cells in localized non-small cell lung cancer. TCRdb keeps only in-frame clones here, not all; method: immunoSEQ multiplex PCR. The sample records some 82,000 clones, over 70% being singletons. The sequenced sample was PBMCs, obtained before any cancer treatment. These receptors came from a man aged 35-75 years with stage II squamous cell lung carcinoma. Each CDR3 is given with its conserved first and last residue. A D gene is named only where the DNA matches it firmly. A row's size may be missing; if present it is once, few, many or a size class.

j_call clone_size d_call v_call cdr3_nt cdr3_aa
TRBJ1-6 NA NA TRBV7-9 TGTGCCAGCAGCAAATGGGGGGACTCACCCCTCCACTTT CASSKWGDSPLHF
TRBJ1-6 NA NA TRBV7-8 TGTGCCAGCAGCTTACGGACTCCGAATTATAATTCACCCCTCCACTTT CASSLRTPNYNSPLHF
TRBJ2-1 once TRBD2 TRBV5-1 TGCGCCAGCAGACTAGCGGAATACAATGAGCAGTTCTTC CASRLAEYNEQFF
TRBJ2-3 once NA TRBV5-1 TGCGCCAGCAGCTTTGTTGGCAGTCTCACAGATACGCAGTATTTT CASSFVGSLTDTQYF
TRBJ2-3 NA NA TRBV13 TGTGCCAGCAGCTTCACAGATACGCAGTATTTT CASSFTDTQYF
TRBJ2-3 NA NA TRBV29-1 TGCAGCGTCAACCTCGCAGATACGCAGTATTTT CSVNLADTQYF
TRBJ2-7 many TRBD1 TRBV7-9 TGTGCCAGCAGCCCACGGAGGACAGGGGTGTTAGTGGAGCAGTACTTC CASSPRRTGVLVEQYF
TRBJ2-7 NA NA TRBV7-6 TGTGCCAGCAGCTTAATGGACAGGGAGGGCTCCGAGCAGTACTTC CASSLMDREGSEQYF
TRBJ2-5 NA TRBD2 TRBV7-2 TGTGCCAGCAGCCCGGGGGGTGCCCAGACCCAGTACTTC CASSPGGAQTQYF
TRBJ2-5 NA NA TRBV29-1 TGCAGCGTTGAAGAGACAGCGGGAGAGACCCAGTACTTC CSVEETAGETQYF